These 14 T cell receptor beta chains share one sample of origin, sequenced in a study of high-grade serous ovarian cancer treatment subgroups. Clones were read by immunoSEQ multiplex PCR, and TCRdb kept only the in-frame ones, dropping some. The data contain some 15,000 clones, 80% to 90% of them seen just once; the ten biggest clones take up 5.5% to 7.5%. The tumor samples were collected prior to definitive surgery or chemotherapy. The specimen was tumor tissue. These TCRs come from a human donor with high-grade serous ovarian cancer.

The rearrangement joins TRBV9 to TRBJ1-2; unclear D gene. Trimming cost V 0 bases and J 2 bases, with 11 bases left between them. The germline V gene has CDR1 SGDLS and CDR2 YYNGEE. This CDR3 has 15 residues. The CDR3 DNA reads as TGTGCCAGCAGCGTAGGTCCGGATAGGAACTATGGCTACACCTTC. As protein: CASSVGPDRNYGYTF.

V gene TRBV6-1 combines with J gene TRBJ2-3; 7 bases fit TRBD2. The trim removed 4 bases at V and 1 base at J, leaving 2 bases unmatched. The germline V gene encodes CDR1 MNHNS and CDR2 SASEGT. The CDR3 has 14 residues. The CDR3 DNA reads as TGTGCCAGCAGTGCGGCGGGGGGCACAGATACGCAGTATTTT. Translated, it gives CASSAAGGTDTQYF.

The chain employs TRBV18 and TRBJ1-6, with TRBD1 as a possible D gene (6 bases). Germline V gene data show CDR1 as KGHSH and CDR2 as LQKENI. The CDR3 has 13 amino acids. V lost 3 bases to trimming and J lost 15 bases, with 15 bases between them. CDR3 DNA sequence: TGTGCCAGCTCACCCTCGGACAGTCGCCACCTCCACTTT. Residues: CASSPSDSRHLHF.

DNA of the CDR3: TGTGCCAGTAGTATAACGGCGGGGGGGCTCTACGAGCAGTACTTC. Protein: CASSITAGGLYEQYF. The rearrangement joins TRBV19 to TRBJ2-7; 9 bases line up with TRBD2. The CDR3 extends over 15 amino acids. With V trimmed by 2 bases and J by 3 bases, 5 bases remained unmatched. The germline gives CDR1 LNHDA, CDR2 SQIVND (reference sequence).

The chain has TRBV19 and TRBJ2-3, with D perhaps matching TRBD1 or TRBD2 (5 bases each). Germline CDR1 and CDR2: LNHDA and SQIVND (reference sequence). The CDR3 covers 14 residues. V dropped 4 bases and J dropped 6 bases, with 14 bases sitting between them. This CDR3 is CASSNRYGTDTQYF. In nucleotides, the CDR3 is TGTGCCAGTAGTAATCGTTACGGGACCGATACGCAGTATTTT.

The chain carries TRBV4-1 and TRBJ2-1; the D is unclear. V gave up 0 bases and J gave up 6 bases, with 6 bases separating them. The CDR3 sequence is 13 residues long. Germline CDR1 MGHRA, CDR2 YSYEKL. The DNA of the CDR3 is TGCGCCAGCAGCCAAGAGCTAGGCAATGAGCAGTTCTTC. Protein product: CASSQELGNEQFF.

The CDR3 sequence is CASSQLSSGGADTQYF. CDR3 nucleotides: TGTGCCAGCTCACAACTATCTAGCGGGGGGGCCGATACGCAGTATTTT. The J gene is TRBJ2-3, the V gene TRBV18, with 12 bases fitting TRBD2. This CDR3 is built from 16 residues. Germline values: CDR1 KGHSH, CDR2 LQKENI. The V gene end was trimmed by 4 bases and the J gene end by 6 bases; junction bases not matched to a gene: 8.

The CDR3 region has the DNA TGCGCCAGCAGCCACGGACGTGAGAACACTGAAGCTTTCTTT. The encoded protein is CASSHGRENTEAFF. This rearrangement joins TRBV4-1 to TRBJ1-1; D is ambiguous. The ends were cut back, 3 bases at V and 1 base at J, with 9 bases in the middle. CDR1 and CDR2 from the germline V gene are MGHRA and YSYEKL. CDR3 size: 14 residues.

This chain uses TRBV5-6 with TRBJ1-6, with TRBD1 matching 8 bases. J gave up 8 bases and V 4 bases, and 8 bases lay outside the gene matches. This CDR3 has 15 amino acids. The germline gives CDR1 SGHDT, CDR2 YYEEEE. The DNA of the CDR3 is TGTGCCAGCAGCCAAGGGGACAGGAGGTATTCACCCCTCCACTTT. Encoded protein: CASSQGDRRYSPLHF.

The chain uses TRBV5-6 and TRBJ2-5; maybe TRBD1 (5 bases). Judging by the DNA end, TRBJ2-7 fits better; the J call may be wrong. The germline V gene encodes CDR1 SGHDT and CDR2 YYEEEE. The CDR3 is made up of 12 amino acids. CDR3 region: CASSLVGDEQYF. For the CDR3, the DNA is TGTGCCAGCAGCTTGGTAGGGGACGAGCAGTACTTC.

The chain couples TRBV5-4 to TRBJ1-2; TRBD1 agrees at 7 bases. This CDR3 is 15 amino acids long. Losses at the gene ends were 3 bases for V and 3 bases for J; bases not matched to a gene: 8. Germline loops: CDR1 SGHNT, CDR2 YYREEE (reference sequence). In nucleotides, the CDR3 is TGTGCCAGCAGCTCGAGCGCAGGGGGGCACTATGGCTACACCTTC. Translation gives CASSSSAGGHYGYTF. Full variable domain (outside the CDR3, taken from reference TRBV5-4 and TRBJ1-2): ETGVTQSPTHLIKTRGQQVTLRCSSQSGHNTVSWYQQALGQGPQFIFQYYREEENGRGNFPPRFSGLQFPNYSSELNVNALELDDSALYLCASSSSAGGHYGYTFGSGTRLTVV.

The rearrangement uses TRBV6-5 and TRBJ2-5, with a possible D match to TRBD2 (6 bases). Trimming shortened V by 3 bases and J by 2 bases, and 16 bases separated the two germline ends. Germline V gives CDR1 MNHEY, CDR2 SVGAGI. The CDR3 consists of 16 residues. DNA for the CDR3: TGTGCCAGCAGTTATGGCCTAGCGTTTGGGCAAGAGACCCAGTACTTC. It yields the protein CASSYGLAFGQETQYF.

The chain couples TRBV10-2 to TRBJ2-1, with 9 bases fitting TRBD2. Germline V gives CDR1 WSHSY, CDR2 SAAADI. J gave up 8 bases and V 2 bases, and 4 bases lay outside the gene matches. The CDR3 runs 14 residues. CDR3: CASSEAGGYHEQFF. The CDR3 DNA follows: TGCGCCAGCAGTGAGGCGGGGGGGTATCATGAGCAGTTCTTC.

The chain joins TRBV6-1 to TRBJ1-3; tentatively, D is TRBD1 (5 bases). The CDR3 runs 12 residues. Germline V gives CDR1 MNHNS, CDR2 SASEGT. Trimming cost V 6 bases and J 8 bases, with 11 bases left between them. CDR3 sequence: CASRPGVDTIYF. In DNA, the CDR3 is TGTGCCAGCAGACCGGGGGTGGACACCATATATTTT.